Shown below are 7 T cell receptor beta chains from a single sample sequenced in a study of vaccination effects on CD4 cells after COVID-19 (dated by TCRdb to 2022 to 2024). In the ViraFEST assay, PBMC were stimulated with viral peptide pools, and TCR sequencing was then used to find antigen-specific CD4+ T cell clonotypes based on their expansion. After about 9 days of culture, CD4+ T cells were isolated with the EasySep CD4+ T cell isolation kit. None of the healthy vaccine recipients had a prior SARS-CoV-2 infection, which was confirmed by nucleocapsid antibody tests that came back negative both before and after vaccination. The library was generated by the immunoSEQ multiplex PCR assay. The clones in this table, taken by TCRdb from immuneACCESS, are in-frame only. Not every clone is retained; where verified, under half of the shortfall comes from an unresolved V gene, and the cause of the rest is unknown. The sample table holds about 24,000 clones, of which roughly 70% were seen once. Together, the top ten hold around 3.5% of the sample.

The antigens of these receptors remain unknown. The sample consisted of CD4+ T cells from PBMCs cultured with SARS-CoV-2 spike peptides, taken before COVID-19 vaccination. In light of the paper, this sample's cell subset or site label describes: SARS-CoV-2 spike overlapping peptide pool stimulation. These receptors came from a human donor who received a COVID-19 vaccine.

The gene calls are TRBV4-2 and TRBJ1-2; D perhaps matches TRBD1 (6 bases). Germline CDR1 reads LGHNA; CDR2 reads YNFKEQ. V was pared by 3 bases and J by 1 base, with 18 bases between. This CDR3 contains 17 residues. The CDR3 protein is CASSQKGTLILNYGYTF. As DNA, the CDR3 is TGTGCCAGCAGCCAGAAAGGGACACTGATTCTTAACTATGGCTACACCTTC.

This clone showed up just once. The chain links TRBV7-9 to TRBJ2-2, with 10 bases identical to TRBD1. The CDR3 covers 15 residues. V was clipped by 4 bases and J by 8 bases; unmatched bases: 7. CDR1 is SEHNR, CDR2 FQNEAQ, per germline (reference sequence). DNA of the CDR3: TGTGCCAGCAGCTCGGGACAGGGGTCGGAAGGGGAGCTGTTTTTT. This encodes CASSSGQGSEGELFF.

This chain's CDR3 is CSGAIITGTQLRETQYF. The CDR3 DNA reads TGCAGCGGTGCAATTATTACCGGGACCCAGCTTCGAGAGACCCAGTACTTC. The chain recombines TRBV29-1 with TRBJ2-5, with D perhaps assigned TRBD1 or TRBD2 (5 bases each). CDR3 size: 17 residues. Trimming cost V 7 bases and J 4 bases, with 28 bases left between them. CDR1 SQVTM and CDR2 ANQGSEA come from the germline V gene.

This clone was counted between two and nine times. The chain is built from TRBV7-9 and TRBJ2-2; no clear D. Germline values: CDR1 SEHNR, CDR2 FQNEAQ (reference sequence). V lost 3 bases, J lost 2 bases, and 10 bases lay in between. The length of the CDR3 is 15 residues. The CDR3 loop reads CASSFRTGNTGELFF. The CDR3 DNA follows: TGTGCCAGCAGCTTCCGTACGGGCAACACCGGGGAGCTGTTTTTT.

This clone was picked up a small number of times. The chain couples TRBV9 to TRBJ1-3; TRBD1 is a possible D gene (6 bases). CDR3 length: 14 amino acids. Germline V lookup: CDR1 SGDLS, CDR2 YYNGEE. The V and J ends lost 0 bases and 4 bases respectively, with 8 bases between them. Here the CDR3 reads CASSVGTVGNTIYF. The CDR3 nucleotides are TGTGCCAGCAGCGTAGGGACAGTCGGAAACACCATATATTTT.

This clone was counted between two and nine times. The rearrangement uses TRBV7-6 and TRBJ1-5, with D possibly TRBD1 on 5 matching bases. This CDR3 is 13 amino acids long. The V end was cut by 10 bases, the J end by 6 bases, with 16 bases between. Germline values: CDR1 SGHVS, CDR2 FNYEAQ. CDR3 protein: CATSRQRGQPQHF. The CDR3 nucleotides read TGTGCCACATCGAGACAGCGGGGTCAGCCCCAGCATTTT.

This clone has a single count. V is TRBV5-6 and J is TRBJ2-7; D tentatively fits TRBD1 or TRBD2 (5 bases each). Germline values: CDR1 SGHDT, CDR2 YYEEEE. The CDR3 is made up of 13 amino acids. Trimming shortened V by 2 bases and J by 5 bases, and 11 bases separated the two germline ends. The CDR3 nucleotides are TGTGCCAGCAGCTTAACAGGAGGCGACGAGCAGTACTTC. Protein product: CASSLTGGDEQYF.